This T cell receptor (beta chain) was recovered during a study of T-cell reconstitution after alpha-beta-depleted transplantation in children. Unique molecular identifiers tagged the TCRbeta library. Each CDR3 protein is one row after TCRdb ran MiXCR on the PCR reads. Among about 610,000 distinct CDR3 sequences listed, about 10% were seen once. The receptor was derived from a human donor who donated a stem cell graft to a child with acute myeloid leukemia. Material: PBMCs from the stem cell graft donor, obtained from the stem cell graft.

CDR3 sequence reads: CASSLLGGSNQPQHF. The DNA of the CDR3 is TGTGCCAGCAGTTTACTGGGAGGTAGCAATCAGCCCCAGCATTTT. The V and J genes are TRBV12-3 or TRBV12-4 and TRBJ1-5; D ambiguous. This CDR3 region has 15 residues. V was pared by 2 bases and J by 0 bases, with 8 bases between.